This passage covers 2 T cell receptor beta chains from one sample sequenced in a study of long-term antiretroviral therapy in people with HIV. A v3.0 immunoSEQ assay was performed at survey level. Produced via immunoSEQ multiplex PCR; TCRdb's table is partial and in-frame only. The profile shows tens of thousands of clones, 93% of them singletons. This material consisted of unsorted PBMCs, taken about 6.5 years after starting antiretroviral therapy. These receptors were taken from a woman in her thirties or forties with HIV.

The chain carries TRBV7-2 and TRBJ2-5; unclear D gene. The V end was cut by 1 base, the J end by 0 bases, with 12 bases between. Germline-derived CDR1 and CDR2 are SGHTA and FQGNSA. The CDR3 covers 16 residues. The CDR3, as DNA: TGTGCCAGCAGCTTAGGATACACAAGGTACCAAGAGACCCAGTACTTC. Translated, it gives CASSLGYTRYQETQYF.

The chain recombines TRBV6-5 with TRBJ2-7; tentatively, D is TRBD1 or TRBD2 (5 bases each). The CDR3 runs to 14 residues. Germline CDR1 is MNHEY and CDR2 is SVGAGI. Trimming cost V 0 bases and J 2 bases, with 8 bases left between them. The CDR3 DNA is TGTGCCAGCAGTTACTCGAGGGGTCCCTACGAGCAGTACTTC. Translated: CASSYSRGPYEQYF.